Listed below are T cell receptor beta chains from one sample, sequenced in a study of identical twins. TCRdb passed the 5' RACE reads through MiXCR, listing each CDR3 protein once. The sample lists 500,000 to 700,000 distinct CDR3 sequences, just over 7% seen once, with about 1.5% in the top ten. The sample was also reused in another study, on yellow fever vaccine responses in identical twins.

Sequencing was carried out using PBMCs. The receptors were gathered from a woman between 18 and 29 years old in good health. Each CDR3 is given with its conserved first and last residue. Each record gives: V gene, D gene, J gene, clone size, CDR3 protein, CDR3 DNA. The D gene is left open where the match is weak. Only part of the rows carry a size: once, few, many, or a class if the clone is expanded.

>TRBV14|TRBD1|TRBJ1-6|.
CASSVGTGTTPLHF
TGTGCCAGCAGCGTCGGGACAGGGACTACGCCCCTCCACTTT
>TRBV4-2|.|TRBJ2-4|many
CASSQELGSGQLIAKNIQYF
TGTGCCAGCAGCCAAGAACTGGGGTCAGGACAGCTAATAGCCAAAAACATTCAGTACTTC
>TRBV6-1|.|TRBJ1-6|.
CASGRQPRGSPLHF
TGTGCCAGCGGAAGACAGCCTCGGGGATCACCCCTCCACTTT
>TRBV2|TRBD2|TRBJ2-1|many
CASRGLAASYNEQFF
TGTGCCAGCAGAGGACTAGCGGCTTCCTACAATGAGCAGTTCTTC
>TRBV20-1|.|TRBJ2-2|.
CSAREGGNTGELFF
TGCAGTGCTAGAGAAGGGGGGAACACCGGGGAGCTGTTTTTT
>TRBV29-1|TRBD2|TRBJ2-2|few
CSGRGLAGVGELFF
TGCAGCGGAAGGGGACTAGCGGGAGTCGGGGAGCTGTTTTTT
>TRBV9|TRBD2|TRBJ2-3|.
CASSGGPSGMGDTQYF
TGTGCCAGCAGCGGGGGCCCCAGCGGGATGGGAGATACGCAGTATTTT
>TRBV12-3/TRBV12-4|.|TRBJ2-7|few
CASSDPLARNEQYF
TGTGCCAGCAGTGATCCCCTGGCTCGAAACGAGCAGTACTTC
>TRBV19|.|TRBJ2-2|.
CASSIGETGTGELFF
TGTGCCAGTAGTATAGGGGAGACGGGCACCGGGGAGCTGTTTTTT
>TRBV7-9|.|TRBJ1-2|few
CASSLAGTSGANYGYTF
TGTGCCAGCAGCTTAGCCGGGACATCAGGCGCTAACTATGGCTACACCTTC
>TRBV7-2|.|TRBJ2-3|many
CASSFPPLSTDTQYF
TGTGCCAGCAGCTTCCCTCCCCTAAGCACAGATACGCAGTATTTT
>TRBV12-3/TRBV12-4|.|TRBJ2-7|many
CASSSLGASHYEQYF
TGTGCCAGCAGTTCCTTAGGGGCTTCCCACTACGAGCAGTACTTC
>TRBV27|.|TRBJ2-1|.
CASKRQQISGYNEQFF
TGTGCCAGCAAACGACAGCAGATTTCGGGTTACAATGAGCAGTTCTTC
>TRBV7-9|TRBD2|TRBJ2-5|.
CASSLGSGTIQETQYF
TGTGCCAGCAGCTTAGGCTCCGGGACTATCCAAGAGACCCAGTACTTC
>TRBV3-1|.|TRBJ2-1|many
CASSQGGALYNEQFF
TGTGCCAGCAGCCAAGGCGGGGCTCTCTACAATGAGCAGTTCTTC
>TRBV6-5|.|TRBJ1-3|few
CASSYRDQSGNTIYF
TGTGCCAGCAGTTACAGGGACCAGTCTGGAAACACCATATATTTT
>TRBV9|.|TRBJ2-5|few
CASSVGVAAWETQYF
TGTGCCAGCAGCGTAGGAGTAGCGGCCTGGGAGACCCAGTACTTC
>TRBV20-1|.|TRBJ2-7|many
CSATPEGNFYEQYF
TGCAGTGCCACCCCGGAAGGGAACTTCTACGAGCAGTACTTC
>TRBV7-2|TRBD2|TRBJ2-7|many
CASSSGRASWEQYF
TGTGCCAGCAGTTCCGGGAGGGCCTCATGGGAGCAGTACTTC
>TRBV7-9|.|TRBJ2-2|few
CASSPRTSRIGELFF
TGTGCCAGCAGCCCCCGGACTTCCCGGATCGGGGAGCTGTTTTTT
>TRBV20-1|.|TRBJ2-3|many
CSARPIAADATDTQYF
TGCAGTGCTAGACCCATAGCGGCGGACGCGACAGATACGCAGTATTTT
>TRBV2|.|TRBJ2-7|.
CASSETRIGSSYEQYF
TGTGCCAGCAGTGAAACCCGGATCGGAAGCTCCTACGAGCAGTACTTC
>TRBV10-3|.|TRBJ2-3|few
CAISGGGVTDTQYF
TGTGCCATCAGTGGAGGGGGTGTGACAGATACGCAGTATTTT
>TRBV28|TRBD2|TRBJ2-3|.
CATFSGGTTDTQYF
TGTGCCACTTTTAGCGGGGGGACCACAGATACGCAGTATTTT
>TRBV12-3/TRBV12-4|.|TRBJ2-2|many
CASTLGANTGELFF
TGTGCCAGCACCTTGGGTGCGAACACCGGGGAGCTGTTTTTT
>TRBV20-1|.|TRBJ1-4|many
CSASSAGGKLFF
TGCAGTGCTAGTTCTGCGGGAGGAAAACTGTTTTTT
>TRBV2|.|TRBJ2-5|.
CASMWGVGETQYF
TGTGCCAGCATGTGGGGGGTCGGGGAGACCCAGTACTTC
>TRBV9|.|TRBJ2-1|.
CASSVSAGSYNEQFF
TGTGCCAGCAGCGTATCAGCGGGTTCTTACAATGAGCAGTTCTTC
>TRBV7-3|.|TRBJ2-7|.
CASSLGPQDEQYF
TGTGCCAGCAGCTTAGGGCCCCAAGACGAGCAGTACTTC
>TRBV6-5|.|TRBJ1-6|few
CASSYSIRATYNSPLHF
TGTGCCAGCAGTTACTCGATCAGGGCCACCTATAATTCACCCCTCCACTTT
>TRBV5-6|.|TRBJ2-4|.
CASSSREKIAKNIQYF
TGTGCCAGCAGCTCAAGGGAGAAGATAGCCAAAAACATTCAGTACTTC
>TRBV12-3/TRBV12-4|.|TRBJ2-5|many
CASSPIRGARAF
TGTGCCAGCAGCCCCATACGTGGGGCCAGAGCCTTC
>TRBV10-3|.|TRBJ2-2|many
CAISEPTAGPTGELFF
TGTGCCATCAGTGAGCCAACGGCGGGACCCACCGGGGAGCTGTTTTTT
>TRBV4-1|TRBD1|TRBJ1-1|many
CASLGQLNTEAFF
TGCGCCAGTTTGGGACAGCTCAACACTGAAGCTTTCTTT
>TRBV12-3/TRBV12-4|TRBD2|TRBJ2-7|.
CASSRGGSSYEQYF
TGTGCCAGCAGCCGGGGGGGGAGCTCCTACGAGCAGTACTTC
>TRBV4-2|.|TRBJ2-3|few
CASHRGTSSPTDTQYF
TGTGCCAGCCACAGGGGGACTAGCAGCCCCACAGATACGCAGTATTTT
>TRBV5-1|.|TRBJ2-7|.
CASSLGRGIISYEQYF
TGCGCCAGCAGCTTGGGCCGGGGAATAATTAGCTACGAGCAGTACTTC
>TRBV9|.|TRBJ2-3|.
CASSVGDFTDTQYF
TGTGCCAGCAGCGTAGGGGACTTCACAGATACGCAGTATTTT
>TRBV11-2|TRBD2|TRBJ2-5|few
CASSSLTSGRGETQYF
TGTGCCAGCAGCTCGCTGACTAGCGGGAGAGGGGAGACCCAGTACTTC
>TRBV5-1|TRBD1|TRBJ2-5|many
CASSLGQGAREETQYF
TGCGCCAGCAGCTTAGGACAGGGGGCGAGAGAAGAGACCCAGTACTTC
>TRBV7-6|.|TRBJ2-2|many
CASSLGRGANTGELFF
TGTGCCAGCAGCTTAGGGCGCGGGGCGAACACCGGGGAGCTGTTTTTT